This T cell receptor (beta chain) was sequenced for a study of cytomegalovirus exposure and HLA in healthy donors. Whole-study findings and limits: Donor immune exposure was known only as CMV serostatus. With high specificity and sensitivity, the classifier reportedly diagnosed cytomegalovirus status. A highly shared variant cluster was judged a likely technical artifact.

Notes on this clone: Its specificity is not known.

Germline values: CDR1 MRHNA, CDR2 SNTAGT. With 3 bases removed from V and 4 bases from J, the gap between germline ends came to 13 bases. This CDR3 spans 15 amino acids. The PCR had 60 Vbeta and 13 Jbeta primers. Per the original data handling: A later analysis tallied about 80 million unique TCR beta chains, around 9.9 million of them shared. The repertoire was sequenced with immunoSEQ multiplex PCR; TCRdb's copy has only in-frame clones and lacks some. V and J calls and clone size come straight from that table; D and trimming were deduced from the DNA. The table has 140,000 to 150,000 clones, around 75% seen once.

J is TRBJ2-1 and V is TRBV6-4; TRBD1 might be the D (5 bases). The sequence was collected from a woman in her 30s in good health and CMV-seronegative. The specimen was PBMCs. Here the CDR3 reads CASSESGQTYNEQFF. As DNA, the CDR3 is TGTGCCAGCAGTGAATCCGGACAAACATACAATGAGCAGTTCTTC.